This entry lists 2 T cell receptor delta chains sequenced from one sample in a study of gamma-delta chains in newborns, infants, children. TCRdb re-processed the reads using CATT. The sample lists approximately 12,000 delta-chain clones; approximately 8.2% were seen once. Sequencing was carried out using blood. The origin of the receptors is a child who was a newborn, infant or young child, either healthy, febrile or measles-vaccinated (not recorded which).

The V and J genes are TRDV2 and TRDJ1, with D perhaps matching TRDD2 (6 bases). CDR1 and CDR2 (germline): GEAIGNYY, EKD. Trimming cost V 5 bases and J 0 bases, with 24 bases left between them. The CDR3 has 18 residues. Here the CDR3 reads CACALLPSGGADTDKLIF. CDR3 sequence (DNA): TGTGCCTGTGCCTTACTTCCTTCCGGAGGGGCCGACACCGATAAACTCATCTTT.

Notes on this clone: A much larger clonotype is one base distant, so this may be a read error. The rearrangement links TRDV2 to TRDJ2; 9 bases agree with TRDD3. CDR1 is GEAIGNYY and CDR2 is EKD in the germline V gene. V shed 2 bases, J shed 1 base, and the junction held 1 base outside the gene matches. There are 15 residues in the CDR3. CDR3 DNA: TGTGCCTGTGACAAACTGGGGGATTTGACAGCACAACTCTTCTTT. It yields the protein CACDKLGDLTAQLFF.